Following are 29 T cell receptor beta chains from one sample sequenced in a study of blood T cell repertoires in COVID-19. Profiling relied on immunoSEQ multiplex PCR, and the TCRdb table lists in-frame clones only, not all of them. Here the sample spans about 380,000 clones, roughly 90% being singletons. The sample taken for sequencing was peripheral blood. These receptors came from a man between 18 and 35 years old with active or convalescent COVID-19.

This clone has a single count. The rearrangement joins TRBV28 to TRBJ1-2; 7 nucleotides align to TRBD1. The CDR3 sequence is 15 residues long. Germline lookup yields CDR1 MDHEN and CDR2 SYDVKM. Trimming cost V 5 bases and J 2 bases; bases outside gene matches: 8. CDR3 sequence: CASSPLQGTNYGYTF. The CDR3 DNA sequence: TGTGCCAGCAGTCCCCTACAGGGGACGAACTATGGCTACACCTTC.

This chain links TRBV7-3 with TRBJ2-2; D might be TRBD2 (6 bases). The germline V and J ends were trimmed by 5 bases and 0 bases, with 19 bases remaining between them. Germline-derived CDR1 and CDR2 are SGHTA and FQGTGA. CDR3 length: 18 amino acids. CDR3 in amino acids: CASSPRGGDASNTGELFF. The CDR3 DNA is TGTGCCAGCAGCCCCCGCGGAGGGGATGCATCGAACACCGGGGAGCTGTTTTTT.

The CDR3 spells CSATSPSKQYF. The CDR3 DNA reads TGCAGTGCCACCTCGCCGAGCAAGCAGTACTTC. V is TRBV20-1 and J is TRBJ2-7; D call uncertain. The germline V gene encodes CDR1 DFQATT and CDR2 SNEGSKA (reference sequence). The CDR3 runs 11 residues. Trimming cost V 6 bases and J 8 bases, with 14 bases left between them.

The rearrangement uses TRBV15 and TRBJ1-3; 10 bases match TRBD1. V was clipped by 3 bases and J by 0 bases; unmatched bases: 5. The CDR3 covers 17 residues. Germline V gene sequence: CDR1 LNHNV, CDR2 YYDKDF (reference sequence). In DNA form, the CDR3 reads TGTGCCACCAGCAGTTTCCGGGACAGGGGCTCTGGAAACACCATATATTTT. Translation: CATSSFRDRGSGNTIYF.

The V call is TRBV27, the J call TRBJ1-2; D may be TRBD1 (5 bases). Germline V CDR1 and CDR2: MNHEY, SMNVEV (reference sequence). V was trimmed by 6 bases and J by 8 bases, leaving 19 bases between them. CDR3 length equals 14 residues. CDR3 protein: CASRDLPLRGGYTF. DNA of the CDR3: TGTGCCAGCAGAGACCTCCCTCTCCGGGGGGGCTACACCTTC.

This clone was detected only once. The V and J genes are TRBV6-5 and TRBJ2-5; D perhaps matches TRBD1 (6 bases). Germline CDR1 reads MNHEY; CDR2 reads SVGAGI. The CDR3 contains 15 residues. Trimming left V 4 bases short and J 1 base short, with 13 bases between. In nucleotides, the CDR3 is TGTGCCAGCAGTTGGGGACAAAGAAGCCAAGAGACCCAGTACTTC. It codes for CASSWGQRSQETQYF.

The J gene is TRBJ2-1, the V gene TRBV7-9; D possibly corresponds to TRBD1 (6 bases). V lost 2 bases and J 4 bases, leaving 12 bases between the germline ends. Germline loops: CDR1 SEHNR, CDR2 FQNEAQ (reference sequence). The CDR3 runs to 15 residues. The CDR3 protein is CASSLSPGAYNEQFF. In nucleotides, the CDR3 is TGTGCCAGCAGCTTATCTCCAGGGGCTTACAATGAGCAGTTCTTC.

V and J are TRBV19 and TRBJ1-4; 11 bases are shared with TRBD1. CDR3 length: 16 residues. Trimming cost V 3 bases and J 6 bases; bases outside gene matches: 6. CDR1 LNHDA and CDR2 SQIVND come from the germline V gene (reference sequence). As DNA, the CDR3 is TGTGCCAGTAGTATTAGGACAGGGGGCGCGGATGAAAAACTGTTTTTT. Translating it yields CASSIRTGGADEKLFF.

This chain uses TRBV11-2 with TRBJ2-7; TRBD2 matches at 12 bases. The CDR3 totals 15 residues. Germline CDR1 SGHAT, CDR2 FQNNGV. V trimming: 4 bases; J trimming: 2 bases; junction bases outside the gene matches: 3. CDR3 region: CASSSGLAGTYEQYF. CDR3 in DNA: TGTGCCAGCAGCTCTGGACTAGCGGGGACCTACGAGCAGTACTTC.

Here the CDR3 reads CASTRQGLAVFNEQFF. In DNA form, the CDR3 reads TGTGCCAGCACCCGCCAGGGACTAGCGGTATTCAATGAGCAGTTCTTC. The chain has TRBV11-2 and TRBJ2-1; TRBD2 agrees at 11 bases. CDR1 and CDR2 (germline): SGHAT, FQNNGV. The V gene end was trimmed by 7 bases and the J gene end by 6 bases; junction bases not matched to a gene: 11. The CDR3 runs to 16 residues.

The rearrangement joins TRBV4-2 to TRBJ2-5, with D tentatively TRBD2 (5 bases). The length of the CDR3 is 14 residues. Trimming pared 4 bases from V and 5 bases from J, leaving 14 bases between. The germline gives CDR1 LGHNA, CDR2 YNFKEQ. The CDR3 region has the DNA TGTGCCAGCAGCCCCACAATCGGAGGTGAGACCCAGTACTTC. This codes for CASSPTIGGETQYF.

The V call is TRBV6-5, the J call TRBJ1-4; D remains ambiguous. The CDR3 is 12 amino acids. From germline, CDR1 is MNHEY and CDR2 SVGAGI. V shed 2 bases and J shed 8 bases, with 6 bases lying between them. CDR3 sequence (DNA): TGTGCCAGCAGTTACGCGGGGGAAAAACTGTTTTTT. Its protein is CASSYAGEKLFF.

The rearrangement uses TRBV28 and TRBJ1-2; D is unclear. Germline V gene data show CDR1 as MDHEN and CDR2 as SYDVKM. The CDR3 consists of 15 residues. V was trimmed by 3 bases and J by 5 bases, leaving 16 bases between them. For the CDR3, the DNA is TGTGCCAGCAGTTTGGGGAGAATCTCCTCTTATGGCTACACCTTC. Translation: CASSLGRISSYGYTF.

This chain joins TRBV11-1 and TRBJ1-3, with D possibly being TRBD1 (5 bases). The CDR3 covers 16 residues. CDR1 is SGHAT, CDR2 FQDESV, per germline (reference sequence). V was clipped by 5 bases and J by 5 bases, with 19 bases between them. CDR3 region: CASSPGGGVVRNTIYF. The CDR3 DNA sequence: TGTGCCAGCAGCCCCGGCGGGGGAGTCGTGAGAAACACCATATATTTT.

The V and J genes are TRBV5-1 and TRBJ2-1, with 14 bases lining up with TRBD2. Germline lookup yields CDR1 SGHRS and CDR2 YFSETQ. The CDR3 runs to 15 residues. V lost 4 bases, J lost 9 bases, and 6 bases stayed unmatched. CDR3: CASSPTGTSGGEQFF. The CDR3 region has the DNA TGCGCCAGCAGCCCGACCGGGACTAGCGGGGGTGAGCAGTTCTTC.

The rearrangement uses TRBV27 and TRBJ1-2, with D possibly being TRBD1 (5 bases). V lost 6 bases and J 6 bases, leaving 8 bases between the germline ends. CDR3 length equals 11 residues. Germline CDR1 MNHEY, CDR2 SMNVEV (reference sequence). CDR3 sequence: CASRGLDGYTF. CDR3 coding DNA: TGTGCCAGCAGGGGGCTGGATGGCTACACCTTC.

This clone was recorded once. This chain joins TRBV27 and TRBJ1-5; 8 bases fit TRBD1. Unmatched junction bases numbered 18, after V lost 8 bases and J lost 6 bases. The CDR3 runs 17 residues. Germline-derived CDR1 and CDR2 are MNHEY and SMNVEV (reference sequence). This CDR3 is CASSGDRGPIKGQPQHF. Here the CDR3 DNA reads TGTGCCAGCTCGGGAGACAGGGGACCAATAAAGGGTCAGCCCCAGCATTTT.

The J gene is TRBJ1-5, the V gene TRBV28; 8 bases map to TRBD1. The V gene end was trimmed by 5 bases and the J gene end by 7 bases; junction bases not matched to a gene: 10. CDR1 is MDHEN, CDR2 SYDVKM, per germline. The CDR3 extends over 15 amino acids. The CDR3 DNA follows: TGTGCCAGCAGTCCCTCCCGGACAGGGAGGCAGCCCCAGCATTTT. It specifies CASSPSRTGRQPQHF. The entire variable domain, with the rest obtained from reference TRBV28 and TRBJ1-5, is as follows: DVKVTQSSRYLVKRTGEKVFLECVQDMDHENMFWYRQDPGLGLRLIYFSYDVKMKEKGDIPEGYSVSREKKERFSLILESASTNQTSMYLCASSPSRTGRQPQHFGDGTRLSIL.

The rearrangement joins TRBV11-2 to TRBJ2-1, with 7 bases lining up with TRBD2. CDR1 and CDR2 from the germline V gene are SGHAT and FQNNGV. V shed 1 base, J shed 7 bases, and the junction held 7 bases outside the gene matches. There are 15 residues in the CDR3. CDR3 region: CASSLVALGGNEQFF. The CDR3 nucleotides read TGTGCCAGCAGCTTAGTGGCCTTGGGGGGGAATGAGCAGTTCTTC.

As regards this clone: The sample carries other DNA sequences with the same CDR3. The V call is TRBV9, the J call TRBJ1-6, with 7 bases aligning to TRBD1. Trimming cost V 1 base and J 7 bases; bases outside gene matches: 2. The CDR3 has 14 residues. Germline V gene sequence: CDR1 SGDLS, CDR2 YYNGEE. The CDR3 bases are TGTGCCAGCAGCGTACAAGGGGGCAATTCACCCCTCCACTTT. Translated: CASSVQGGNSPLHF.

The rearrangement uses TRBV10-1 and TRBJ2-3; D may be TRBD1 (6 bases). Trimming pared 3 bases from V and 3 bases from J, leaving 16 bases between. In germline, CDR1 is WNHNN, CDR2 SYGVQD (reference sequence). This CDR3 is 16 amino acids long. The CDR3 bases are TGCGCCAGCAGTGACTATTGCTCGCAGGGGACAGATACGCAGTATTTT. Amino acid sequence: CASSDYCSQGTDTQYF.

This rearrangement joins TRBV2 to TRBJ1-5; D not resolved. This CDR3 region has 14 residues. V lost 6 bases to trimming and J lost 6 bases, with 15 bases between them. CDR1 is SNHLY and CDR2 is FYNNEI in the germline V gene. CDR3 nucleotides: TGTGCCAGCAGCCCTCTTCGGTTCGGTCAGCCCCAGCATTTT. As protein: CASSPLRFGQPQHF.

This clone was recorded only once. The V and J genes are TRBV27 and TRBJ1-3; D is ambiguous. This CDR3 region has 14 residues. V lost 4 bases and J 0 bases, leaving 7 bases between the germline ends. Germline CDR1 and CDR2: MNHEY and SMNVEV (reference sequence). The CDR3 here is CASSWGGSGNTIYF. The CDR3 DNA follows: TGTGCCAGCAGTTGGGGAGGCTCTGGAAACACCATATATTTT.

This rearrangement joins TRBV7-9 to TRBJ1-1, with TRBD1 matching 11 bases. The CDR3 has 16 residues. The trim removed 5 bases at V and 7 bases at J, leaving 12 bases unmatched. CDR1 and CDR2 (germline): SEHNR, FQNEAQ (reference sequence). CDR3 coding DNA: TGTGCCAGCAGCGGACTCATAGGGACAGGGGGGAGTGAAGCTTTCTTT. As protein: CASSGLIGTGGSEAFF.

The chain employs TRBV7-3 and TRBJ2-6; TRBD1 agrees at 7 bases. The length of the CDR3 is 18 residues. Germline CDR1 and CDR2: SGHTA and FQGTGA. The J segment lost 1 base and the V segment lost 1 base, leaving 7 bases of the junction unmatched. The CDR3 DNA reads TGTGCCAGCAGCTTAAGTCCGGGACAGTCTTCTGGGGCCAACGTCCTGACTTTC. Residues: CASSLSPGQSSGANVLTF.

Ten or more counts support this clone. The chain combines TRBV6-4 with TRBJ1-5, with 8 bases aligning to TRBD1. Trimming cost V 6 bases and J 4 bases; bases outside gene matches: 2. The CDR3 consists of 13 residues. Germline lookup yields CDR1 MRHNA and CDR2 SNTAGT. DNA of the CDR3: TGTGCCAGCAGCCAGGGGGCAAATCAGCCCCAGCATTTT. Amino acids: CASSQGANQPQHF.

This clone was detected a few times. The V and J genes are TRBV28 and TRBJ2-2; weak D call: TRBD2 (5 bases). CDR3 size: 13 residues. Germline V gives CDR1 MDHEN, CDR2 SYDVKM. Between the trimmed V and J ends, which lost 3 bases and 5 bases, there was a span of 7 bases. The CDR3 DNA reads as TGTGCCAGCAGTTTGAGGGAGACCGGGGAGCTGTTTTTT. Encoded protein: CASSLRETGELFF.

V usage is TRBV7-3 and J usage is TRBJ2-7; TRBD1 agrees at 7 bases. The junction had 5 bases not matched to a gene; V was cut back by 2 bases and J by 1 base. The CDR3 length is 15 residues. Germline V gene lookup returns CDR1 SGHTA and CDR2 FQGTGA. The CDR3 loop is CASSLRSGGSYEQYF. The CDR3 DNA follows: TGTGCCAGCAGCTTACGTTCAGGGGGATCCTACGAGCAGTACTTC.

The J gene is TRBJ1-2, the V gene TRBV4-1; 12 nucleotides match TRBD1. V dropped 1 base and J dropped 8; count of bases not matched to a gene: 8. Germline CDR1 MGHRA, CDR2 YSYEKL. The CDR3 length is 16 residues. This CDR3 is CASSQGWGQGAGGYTF. The CDR3 DNA follows: TGCGCCAGCAGCCAAGGTTGGGGACAGGGGGCTGGCGGCTACACCTTC.